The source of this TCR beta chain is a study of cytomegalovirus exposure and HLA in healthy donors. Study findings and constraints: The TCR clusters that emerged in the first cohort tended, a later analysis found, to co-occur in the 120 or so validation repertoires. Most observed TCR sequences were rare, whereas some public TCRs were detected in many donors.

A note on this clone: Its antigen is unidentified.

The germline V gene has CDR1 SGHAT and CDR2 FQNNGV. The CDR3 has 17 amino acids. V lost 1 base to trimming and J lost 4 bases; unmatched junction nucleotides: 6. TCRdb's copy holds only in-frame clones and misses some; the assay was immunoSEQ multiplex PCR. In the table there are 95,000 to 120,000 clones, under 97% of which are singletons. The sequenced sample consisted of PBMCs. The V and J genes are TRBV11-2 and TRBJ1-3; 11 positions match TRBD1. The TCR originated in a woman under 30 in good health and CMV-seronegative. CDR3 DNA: TGTGCCAGCAGCTTAGGATCGGACAGGGGGCCAGGAAACACCATATATTTT. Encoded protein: CASSLGSDRGPGNTIYF.